This T cell receptor beta chain was recovered during a study of T cell responses to AZD1222 COVID-19 vaccine. General study points: Only 5 or 6 AZD1222 recipients were seropositive at baseline. Mapped onto spike, vaccine-associated CD4 TCRs spanned it and were dominant at 160-218 and 743-854.

Concerning this clone itself: Its antigen is unknown.

Some clones are missing from TCRdb's copy, which holds only in-frame ones; the method was immunoSEQ multiplex PCR. The table has roughly 120,000 clones, approximately 85% seen once. Germline V gene lookup returns CDR1 LGHNA and CDR2 YNFKEQ. V dropped 3 bases and J dropped 2 bases, with 19 bases sitting between them. This CDR3 is 18 amino acids long. This specimen consisted of peripheral blood, obtained 28 days after the second AZD1222 dose. The clonotype was recovered from an adult who received the AZD1222 COVID-19 vaccine. This chain connects TRBV4-2 to TRBJ2-2; the D gene could be TRBD1 or TRBD2 (6 bases each). The CDR3 DNA follows: TGTGCCAGCAGCCAGTCTTGGGGGGCCAGTAGCAACACCGGGGAGCTGTTTTTT. Its translation: CASSQSWGASSNTGELFF.